This entry features one T cell receptor beta chain sequence. In this sample, this clonotype turned up many times. Its antigen specificity is not known. Base qualities are missing; no much larger clone stands one base away. These data come from a study of Graves' ophthalmopathy and Graves' hyperthyroidism (dated by TCRdb to 2016 to 2018). As for the study more broadly: Peripheral blood samples were taken at the time of initial diagnosis, before any treatment was given. TCR beta repertoire signatures were used to distinguish Graves' ophthalmopathy from Graves' hyperthyroidism and to predict progression to ophthalmopathy. In total, 135 blood samples were TCR-sequenced: around 42 ophthalmopathy, 75 hyperthyroidism and roughly 17 hyperthyroidism-to-ophthalmopathy patients. A discovery set of more than 90 patients (43 ophthalmopathy, about 59 stable hyperthyroidism) was enrolled to explore V-J signatures distinguishing ophthalmopathy from hyperthyroidism. The independent validation cohort included around 19 hyperthyroidism patients plus 17 patients who later progressed from hyperthyroidism to ophthalmopathy. In over five hyperthyroidism patients, T-cell repertoires of thyroid tissue and blood were compared. Once sampling was done, hyperthyroidism patients were given methimazole at a starting dose of 30 mg daily, while ophthalmopathy patients were given high-dose intravenous methylprednisolone.

V is reduced by 7 bases and J by 5 bases, leaving a spacing of 15 bases between them. Spanning cysteine to phenylalanine, the CDR3 consists of 13 amino acids. Here the CDR3 DNA is all that survives: 39 bases in frame from base 1. The ophthalmopathy patients had moderately to severely active disease, with a Clinical Activity Score of 3 or higher, a NOSPECS grade of 4 or higher, and a disease duration of less than 3 months. Patients were excluded if they had other autoimmune diseases, uncontrolled infections, pregnancy or lactation. Diagnosis relied on clinical symptoms, serum thyroxine, TRAb, thyroid ultrasound and orbital computed tomography. PBMCs were isolated from 8 to 10 ml of fresh peripheral blood by Ficoll-Paque density gradient centrifugation. Trizol reagent was used to extract the total RNA, and its quality was then checked on an Agilent 2100 Bioanalyzer. The paper as a whole reports these results and caveats: No statistical method was used to predetermine the sample size, and group allocation was not hidden from the investigators. Ophthalmopathy was separated from stable hyperthyroidism by the 13-signature model with just under 90% sensitivity and about 81% specificity in cross-validation and with 80%/75% in the test set. In validation, the model predicted ophthalmopathy progression with 55% to 71% sensitivity and about 77% specificity; roughly 11 predicted patients were CT-confirmed with GO in a median of approximately 6.5 months. Most expanded thyroid clonotypes with frequency above 0.001 were also detected in blood, suggesting blood repertoires may reflect the thyroid immune response.

For repertoire sequencing, TCR beta CDR3 regions were amplified from RNA transcripts. The first round was an RT-PCR using HTBI primers with the Qiagen OneStep RT-PCR kit, and this first round was followed by a second-round multiplex PCR, then size selection and purification. The libraries underwent paired-end sequencing with 100 bp reads on an Illumina HiSeq2000. In the authors' own workflow: SOAPnuke was used to process the reads, throwing out any read that had adapters, had uncalled bases, had a mean Phred below 15, or lacked an exact constant-primer or identifier match. High-quality paired reads were merged with COPE v1.2.5. Each unique nucleotide sequence was treated as a clonotype, and MiTCR v1.1 was used to align the clonotypes to the IMGT TRB V, D and J references. The analysis was limited to V-J combinations with a frequency above 0.0001, which together covered 99.2% of repertoires. For each V-J combination, a TCR clonal expansion and chaos score was defined as F50 clonal expansion divided by the chaos observed in the TCRdist matrix. Features were reduced by Welch's t-statistics and random forest to around 14 V-J combinations, which fed a naive Bayes classifier. The similarity between thyroid and blood repertoires was quantified using the Morisita-Horn index. TCRdb trimmed public reads at Q25 via fastp, called clones via MiXCR and kept in-frame beta chains. Records with the same CDR3 protein are collapsed into one entry carrying the most frequent genes and DNA. The V and J calls were determined by TCRdb, not by the authors. For this sample there are 300,000 to 350,000 distinct CDR3 sequences; roughly 15% appear just once. About 12% of the sample goes to the ten largest clones.

This TCR derives from an adult man with Graves' ophthalmopathy. The chain employs TRBV12-3 or TRBV12-4 and TRBJ2-7, with the D gene too uncertain to name. Sequencing was done on a sample of peripheral blood. The CDR3 sequence is CASILLGRDEQYF. The nucleotides are TGTGCCAGCATCTTATTGGGTCGTGACGAGCAGTACTTC.